A single TCR beta chain is shown here with its context. Repertoires were generated with immunoSEQ multiplex PCR, while TCRdb's copy carries only in-frame clones and drops some. Seen here are under 50,000 clones, about 80% observed once, and the top ten hold approximately 0.4%. The V and J ends lost 3 bases and 5 bases respectively, with 10 bases between them. This CDR3 contains 14 residues. Germline CDR1 KGHSH, CDR2 LQKENI. These data come from a study of STAT5B mutations in CD4+ large granular lymphocyte leukemia. The receptor comes from a human donor in good health. The rearrangement links TRBV18 to TRBJ1-4; D gene ambiguous. Source material: CD4+ T cells from blood buffy coats. CDR3 sequence: CASSPGRENEKLFF. DNA for the CDR3: TGTGCCAGCTCACCTGGACGGGAAAATGAAAAACTGTTTTTT. Based on the CDR3 plus reference TRBV18 and TRBJ1-4, the full variable domain is NAGVMQNPRHLVRRRGQEARLRCSPMKGHSHVYWYRQLPEEGLKFMVYLQKENIIDESGMPKERFSAEFPKEGPSILRIQQVVRGDSAAYFCASSPGRENEKLFFGSGTQLSVL.